The 32 T cell receptor beta chains below come from one sample, sequenced in a study of shared clonotypes between healthy human individuals. Only in-frame clones appear in the TCRdb table, and some are missing; sequencing was by immunoSEQ multiplex PCR. The profile covers 2 million to 2.5 million clones, with about 90% appearing a single time and more than 0.35% taken by the ten largest. The sample taken for sequencing was naive CD4+ T cells from PBMCs. Subset in this sample: CD45RA+ positively selected. The source of these receptors is a man aged 18 to 29 in good health. Some clones in this sample may be carry-over from other donors' samples.

The CDR3 DNA reads as TGCAGCGCCCAATCGGGACAGGCCTACGAGCAGTACTTC. It specifies CSAQSGQAYEQYF. The V call is TRBV29-1, the J call TRBJ2-7; 8 bases agree with TRBD1. The length of the CDR3 is 13 residues. Trimming took 7 bases from V and 2 from J; bases not matched to a gene: 7. Per the germline V gene, CDR1 is SQVTM and CDR2 is ANQGSEA.

V and J are TRBV28 and TRBJ2-7, with a tentative D call TRBD1 (5 bases). V shed 5 bases and J shed 1 base, with 9 bases lying between them. The CDR3 totals 13 residues. Germline V gene lookup returns CDR1 MDHEN and CDR2 SYDVKM. This chain's CDR3 is CASSVRQSYEQYF. In nucleotides, the CDR3 is TGTGCCAGCAGTGTTAGACAGTCCTACGAGCAGTACTTC. Combining the CDR3 with reference TRBV28 and TRBJ2-7 gives the whole variable domain DVKVTQSSRYLVKRTGEKVFLECVQDMDHENMFWYRQDPGLGLRLIYFSYDVKMKEKGDIPEGYSVSREKKERFSLILESASTNQTSMYLCASSVRQSYEQYFGPGTRLTVT.

V and J are TRBV11-2 and TRBJ2-3, with 7 bases matching TRBD1. This CDR3 has 15 amino acids. In germline, CDR1 is SGHAT, CDR2 FQNNGV. V lost 7 bases to trimming and J lost 6 bases; unmatched junction nucleotides: 13. This chain's CDR3 is CASTAQGLPADTQYF. The CDR3 DNA is TGTGCCAGCACCGCACAGGGGCTCCCGGCGGATACGCAGTATTTT.

The chain combines TRBV5-1 with TRBJ2-3, with TRBD2 as a possible D gene (6 bases). The CDR3 totals 13 residues. Trimming took off 6 bases at V and 5 bases at J, with 13 bases between the two ends. Germline V gene sequence: CDR1 SGHRS, CDR2 YFSETQ. In DNA form, the CDR3 reads TGCGCCAGCATGGCAAGGGGAGGAGATACGCAGTATTTT. Amino acid sequence: CASMARGGDTQYF.

The chain links TRBV4-1 to TRBJ1-2; tentative D call: TRBD1 (6 bases). V was shortened by 7 bases and J by 7 bases, with 22 bases between the two germline ends. Per germline, CDR1 MGHRA and CDR2 YSYEKL. CDR3 size: 15 residues. Here the CDR3 reads CASTNPGRGRRGYTF. The CDR3 bases are TGCGCCAGCACCAACCCTGGCCGGGGGCGTCGTGGCTACACCTTC.

This rearrangement joins TRBV19 to TRBJ1-3, with D uncertain. Germline V CDR1 and CDR2: LNHDA, SQIVND (reference sequence). V gave up 6 bases and J gave up 0 bases, with 9 bases separating them. The CDR3 sequence is 14 residues long. The CDR3 region is CASSLAFSGNTIYF. The CDR3 DNA reads TGTGCCAGTAGCCTAGCCTTCTCTGGAAACACCATATATTTT.

CDR3 DNA sequence: TGTGCCACCAGCAGTGCTCCCGGACTAGCGCCAAGCACAGATACGCAGTATTTT. This gives the protein CATSSAPGLAPSTDTQYF. The J gene is TRBJ2-3, the V gene TRBV15; 9 bases agree with TRBD2. The CDR3 runs to 18 residues. V was clipped by 3 bases and J by 0 bases; unmatched bases: 10. CDR1 and CDR2 from the germline V gene are LNHNV and YYDKDF (reference sequence).

This chain joins TRBV19 and TRBJ1-3, with 8 bases lining up with TRBD1. Per the germline V gene, CDR1 is LNHDA and CDR2 is SQIVND (reference sequence). The CDR3 covers 16 residues. J gave up 0 bases and V 7 bases, and 8 bases lay outside the gene matches. For the CDR3, the DNA is TGTGCCAGTATCGCTTCCGGGACAGGCTCTGGAAACACCATATATTTT. It codes for CASIASGTGSGNTIYF.

The chain uses TRBV4-2 and TRBJ2-7; TRBD1 is a possible D gene (6 bases). Germline V gives CDR1 LGHNA, CDR2 YNFKEQ. The ends were cut back, 3 bases at V and 2 bases at J, with 11 bases in the middle. The CDR3 runs 14 residues. CDR3 coding DNA: TGTGCCAGCAGCCAGGACAGTGCAGCCTACGAGCAGTACTTC. It is translated as CASSQDSAAYEQYF.

V and J are TRBV25-1 and TRBJ1-4; TRBD1 matches 9 bases. The V segment lost 4 bases and the J segment 10 bases; nucleotides outside the gene matches: 7. There are 14 residues in the CDR3. Per the germline V gene, CDR1 is MGHDK and CDR2 is SYGVNS. CDR3 DNA sequence: TGTGCCAGCAGTGTAGGGACAGGGAGAGGAAAACTGTTTTTT. This encodes CASSVGTGRGKLFF.

V gene TRBV11-3 combines with J gene TRBJ2-1, with D maybe TRBD2 (6 bases). Germline-derived CDR1 and CDR2 are SGHNT and YENEEA. Deletions cut 2 bases from V and 4 bases from J, with 15 bases between. There are 16 residues in the CDR3. CDR3 coding DNA: TGTGCCAGCAGCTTAACCGCGGGAAACATATACAATGAGCAGTTCTTC. Protein: CASSLTAGNIYNEQFF. The whole variable domain, filled in from reference TRBV11-3 and TRBJ2-1, reads EAGVVQSPRYKIIEKKQPVAFWCNPISGHNTLYWYLQNLGQGPELLIRYENEEAVDDSQLPKDRFSAERLKGVDSTLKIQPAELGDSAVYLCASSLTAGNIYNEQFFGPGTRLTVL.

The rearrangement links TRBV7-2 to TRBJ1-3, with D tentatively TRBD1 (5 bases). This CDR3 contains 16 residues. Germline V gene data show CDR1 as SGHTA and CDR2 as FQGNSA. V was clipped by 4 bases and J by 0 bases, with 13 bases between them. The CDR3 nucleotides are TGTGCCAGCAGCTCACCGGGACGGGTCTCTGGAAACACCATATATTTT. Residues: CASSSPGRVSGNTIYF.

V is TRBV28 and J is TRBJ1-4; D remains ambiguous. V lost 6 bases to trimming and J lost 0 bases, with 8 bases between them. The CDR3 extends over 14 amino acids. Looked up from germline, CDR1 is MDHEN and CDR2 is SYDVKM. CDR3 region: CASRQPATNEKLFF. In DNA, the CDR3 is TGTGCCAGCAGACAGCCTGCAACTAATGAAAAACTGTTTTTT.

V and J are TRBV7-3 and TRBJ2-1; no definite D call. The length of the CDR3 is 15 residues. CDR1 SGHTA and CDR2 FQGTGA come from the germline V gene. The V end was cut by 1 base, the J end by 9 bases, with 16 bases between. CDR3 loop: CASSLIFSSTVEQFF. CDR3 DNA sequence: TGTGCCAGCAGCTTAATATTCTCCAGTACTGTTGAGCAGTTCTTC.

The chain has TRBV5-4 and TRBJ1-2; TRBD1 agrees at 7 bases. Germline CDR1 and CDR2: SGHNT and YYREEE (reference sequence). The CDR3 length is 12 residues. V lost 4 bases, J lost 14 bases, and 11 bases stayed unmatched. The CDR3 coding sequence is TGTGCCAGCAGCCATCCTCAGGGGGGTATTACCTTC. Residues: CASSHPQGGITF.

CDR3 sequence (DNA): TGTGCCACCAGCAGAGATGTTACTAGCGGGAGTAGGATGTTCTTC. This encodes CATSRDVTSGSRMFF. This chain joins TRBV15 and TRBJ2-1, with 11 bases lining up with TRBD2. The CDR3 spans 15 residues. Germline-derived CDR1 and CDR2 are LNHNV and YYDKDF (reference sequence). After removal of 0 bases from V and 15 bases from J, the junction contained 10 bases not matched to a gene.

This chain connects TRBV7-9 to TRBJ1-2; no firm D call. CDR1 and CDR2 (germline): SEHNR, FQNEAQ (reference sequence). CDR3 length: 12 residues. Between the trimmed V and J ends, which lost 3 bases and 8 bases, there was a span of 10 bases. CDR3 sequence (DNA): TGTGCCAGCAGCTTCGCAGGCCCGGGCTACACCTTC. This codes for CASSFAGPGYTF.

As regards this clone: Other DNA sequences in the sample encode the same CDR3. The V call is TRBV5-1, the J call TRBJ2-1; 13 bases align to TRBD2. The CDR3 runs to 15 residues. Germline V lookup: CDR1 SGHRS, CDR2 YFSETQ. V was pared by 3 bases and J by 9 bases, with 6 bases of the junction left unmatched. CDR3 in DNA: TGCGCCAGCAGCTCACTAGCGGGAGGGCCTGGTGAGCAGTTCTTC. It encodes CASSSLAGGPGEQFF.

In the case of this clone: This specimen includes other DNA sequences encoding the same CDR3. V gene TRBV7-9 combines with J gene TRBJ1-1; 8 nucleotides line up with TRBD1. This CDR3 comprises 14 residues. Germline CDR1 reads SEHNR; CDR2 reads FQNEAQ (reference sequence). V gave up 2 bases and J gave up 8 bases; unmatched junction bases: 7. The CDR3 bases are TGTGCCAGCAGCTTAAGACAGGGGTCCACGGAAGCTTTCTTT. Encoded protein: CASSLRQGSTEAFF.

The chain is built from TRBV6-6 and TRBJ2-7, with a weak D call TRBD2 (5 bases). V dropped 0 bases and J dropped 3 bases, with 15 bases sitting between them. This CDR3 has 16 residues. The germline V gene encodes CDR1 MNHNY and CDR2 SVGAGI (reference sequence). CDR3 coding DNA: TGTGCCAGCAGTTACTCCCGGGGAGCCCCTTACTACGAGCAGTACTTC. Translated, it gives CASSYSRGAPYYEQYF.

The CDR3 DNA reads TGCAGTGCTAGCTTAGTTGAGCAGTTCTTC. It specifies CSASLVEQFF. V gene TRBV20-1 combines with J gene TRBJ2-1; D remains unclear. Germline CDR1 DFQATT, CDR2 SNEGSKA (reference sequence). Trimming took off 3 bases at V and 9 bases at J, with 6 bases between the two ends. CDR3 length: 10 amino acids.

This chain connects TRBV6-5 to TRBJ1-2; TRBD1 might be the D (6 bases). V dropped 5 bases and J dropped 1 base, with 11 bases sitting between them. Germline CDR1 is MNHEY and CDR2 is SVGAGI. This CDR3 spans 14 amino acids. The CDR3 DNA is TGTGCCAGCAGTAAAAACAGGGTTAACTATGGCTACACCTTC. Its translation: CASSKNRVNYGYTF.

Worth noting for this clone: Other DNA sequences in the sample encode the same CDR3. CDR3 DNA: TGTGCCAGCAGTTTGCGGCAGGGGGCGGGGAACACTGAAGCTTTCTTT. Residues: CASSLRQGAGNTEAFF. The chain links TRBV28 to TRBJ1-1, with 8 bases lining up with TRBD1. Germline trimming cut 3 bases from V and 1 base from J; bases unmatched to any gene: 7. The CDR3 totals 16 residues. Looked up from germline, CDR1 is MDHEN and CDR2 is SYDVKM.

The rearrangement links TRBV28 to TRBJ2-7, with unresolved D. The CDR3 extends over 14 amino acids. Germline CDR1 and CDR2: MDHEN and SYDVKM. V gave up 7 bases and J gave up 0 bases, with 13 bases separating them. The CDR3 protein is CASTPLGSSYEQYF. The CDR3 DNA follows: TGTGCCAGCACCCCCCTGGGTAGCTCCTACGAGCAGTACTTC.

This clone was seen a single time. The chain employs TRBV9 and TRBJ1-4; D unresolved. V lost 4 bases, J lost 8 bases, and 15 bases lay in between. Germline V gene data show CDR1 as SGDLS and CDR2 as YYNGEE. The CDR3 covers 14 residues. The CDR3 DNA is TGTGCCAGCAGCCCTCGTGCCCCTAGCGAAAAACTGTTTTTT. Protein: CASSPRAPSEKLFF.

The genes are TRBV7-2 and TRBJ2-1; 10 bases are a match to TRBD2. The CDR3 runs to 14 residues. Germline V gene data show CDR1 as SGHTA and CDR2 as FQGNSA. J lost 12 bases, V lost 1 base, and 6 bases had no gene match. CDR3 sequence: CASSLGLAGDAQFF. DNA for the CDR3: TGTGCCAGCAGCTTAGGCCTAGCGGGAGATGCGCAGTTCTTC.

J is TRBJ1-2 and V is TRBV6-6; D is unresolved. Germline CDR1 is MNHNY and CDR2 is SVGAGI (reference sequence). The V end was cut by 7 bases, the J end by 7 bases, with 19 bases between. The CDR3 has 14 amino acids. The CDR3 loop reads CASTLGSGSFGYTF. As DNA, the CDR3 is TGTGCCAGCACCCTTGGGTCCGGGTCTTTTGGCTACACCTTC.

This clone is a singleton in its sample. The rearrangement links TRBV27 to TRBJ1-1, with 7 bases identical to TRBD1. CDR1 and CDR2 from the germline V gene are MNHEY and SMNVEV (reference sequence). The CDR3 is made up of 14 amino acids. The V gene end was trimmed by 6 bases and the J gene end by 5 bases; junction bases not matched to a gene: 9. CDR3 loop: CASSLRTGQTEAFF. DNA of the CDR3: TGTGCCAGCAGCCTACGCACGGGACAGACTGAAGCTTTCTTT.

V gene TRBV9 combines with J gene TRBJ1-2; D is uncertain. Trimming took 6 bases from V and 0 from J, leaving 24 bases between them. The germline CDR1 and CDR2 sequences are SGDLS and YYNGEE. The length of the CDR3 is 18 residues. DNA for the CDR3: TGTGCCAGCACCAAAGACGGTGGGAAGTATCCCACTAACTATGGCTACACCTTC. It is translated as CASTKDGGKYPTNYGYTF.

The chain couples TRBV6-5 to TRBJ2-7; D may correspond to TRBD1 or TRBD2 (6 bases each). V was cut by 6 bases and J by 5 bases, with 14 bases left in between. The CDR3 contains 13 residues. The germline V gene has CDR1 MNHEY and CDR2 SVGAGI. The CDR3 DNA follows: TGTGCCAGCAGGCCGTCGGGGGCCCACGAGCAGTACTTC. Protein sequence: CASRPSGAHEQYF.

The V gene is TRBV30, the J gene TRBJ1-1; TRBD1 might be the D (6 bases). CDR3 length: 15 residues. Germline loops: CDR1 GTSNPN, CDR2 SVGIG (reference sequence). Trimming removed 3 bases from V and 6 bases from J, with 20 bases in between. CDR3 coding DNA: TGTGCCTGGAGCACAGGGAGTTTGTTCGCGGCTGAAGCTTTCTTT. This gives the protein CAWSTGSLFAAEAFF. Combining the CDR3 with reference TRBV30 and TRBJ1-1 gives the whole variable domain SQTIHQWPATLVQPVGSPLSLECTVEGTSNPNLYWYRQAAGRGLQLLFYSVGIGQISSEVPQNLSASRPQDRQFILSSKKLLLSDSGFYLCAWSTGSLFAAEAFFGQGTRLTVV.

This chain joins TRBV5-8 and TRBJ2-2, with D perhaps TRBD1 (5 bases). Germline CDR1 SGHTS, CDR2 YDEGEE. V was clipped by 8 bases and J by 2 bases, with 13 bases between them. There are 14 residues in the CDR3. CDR3 sequence: CASLGALNTGELFF. The CDR3 bases are TGTGCCAGTTTAGGGGCTCTAAACACCGGGGAGCTGTTTTTT.